The T cell receptor beta chain described here comes from a study of T cells after yellow fever vaccination. Overall study: Libraries from low-cell-number fractions were prepared with the SMART-Seq v4 Ultra Low Input RNA kit.

Using its own MiXCR run on the 5' RACE reads, TCRdb lists one record per CDR3 protein. The sample includes approximately 510,000 distinct CDR3 sequences, 20% to 25% seen only once; the top ten take about a sixth. Study results and caveats: On re-exposure, the response was weaker but peaked faster, at day 5 versus 15. Clones that expanded after primary vaccination mostly reappeared after the booster (around 96% CD4, 80% to 90% CD8). A minor fraction of clonotypes spanned both CD4 and CD8 compartments.

The V end was cut by 4 bases, the J end by 1 base, with 9 bases between. The CDR3 sequence is 15 residues long. Germline CDR1 is SGHRS and CDR2 is YFSETQ. Note on this clonotype: The antigen is unknown.

The origin of this receptor is a man aged 18 to 29 who received the YFV17D yellow fever vaccine. This specimen consisted of PBMCs, obtained approximately 22 days after the first yellow fever vaccination. The chain is built from TRBV5-1 and TRBJ2-6, with D unclear. The CDR3, as DNA: TGCGCCAGCAGCGCTACTAATTCTGGGGCCAACGTCCTGACTTTC. Encoded protein: CASSATNSGANVLTF. The full variable domain, in which reference TRBV5-1 and TRBJ2-6 provide the parts outside the CDR3, is KAGVTQTPRYLIKTRGQQVTLSCSPISGHRSVSWYQQTPGQGLQFLFEYFSETQRNKGNFPGRFSGRQFSNSRSEMNVSTLELGDSALYLCASSATNSGANVLTFGAGSRLTVL.